The 24 T cell receptor beta chains presented below share a single source sample, sequenced in a study of cytomegalovirus exposure and HLA in healthy donors (dated by TCRdb to 2017 to 2019). Library method: the immunoSEQ multiplex PCR assay. The multiplex PCR relied on a mix of 60 forward primers for TCR Vbeta segments and 13 reverse primers for TCR Jbeta segments. TCRdb holds this immuneACCESS table with in-frame rearrangements only. Some clones are missing; in checked studies, unresolved V genes explain under half, and the rest has no known cause. The sample contains roughly 130,000 clones, approximately 67% of them found a single time. Of the sample, 6% to 8% is held by the ten largest clones. Sequenced material: PBMCs. The source of these receptors is a woman aged 60-70 years in good health and CMV-seronegative.

This clone has more than one count but fewer than ten. The chain couples TRBV23-1 to TRBJ1-3, with 8 bases matching TRBD1. TRBV23-1 belongs to the ORF category, with a function that is uncertain. CDR3 length: 17 amino acids. Trimming at V came to 2 bases and at J to 4 bases, leaving 10 bases not matched to a gene. The CDR3 coding sequence is TGCGCCAGCAGTCAAAACTCAAGACAGGGGACAGGAAACACCATATATTTT. It specifies CASSQNSRQGTGNTIYF.

A remark on this clone: Germline and junction disagree at one end, which may indicate a read error. CDR3 in DNA: TGTGCCAGCAGGGAAGAGCTAAGCAATCAGCCCCAGCATTTT. Its protein is CASREELSNQPQHF. The chain is built from TRBV2 and TRBJ1-5, with D unclear. The CDR3 covers 14 residues. Germline V gene sequence: CDR1 SNHLY, CDR2 FYNNEI.

There are a few counts of this clone. The chain has TRBV5-4 and TRBJ2-2; a weak D match, TRBD1 (5 bases). The CDR3 runs to 14 residues. CDR1 is SGHNT, CDR2 YYREEE, per germline (reference sequence). Trimming cost V 4 bases and J 3 bases, with 10 bases left between them. The DNA of the CDR3 is TGTGCCAGCAGCCCAGGGTCGGACACCGGGGAGCTGTTTTTT. Its protein is CASSPGSDTGELFF.

This clone was seen a handful of times. This chain joins TRBV5-1 and TRBJ2-2; D is undetermined. The CDR3 consists of 15 residues. V lost 0 bases and J 3 bases, leaving 9 bases between the germline ends. Germline lookup yields CDR1 SGHRS and CDR2 YFSETQ. The CDR3 DNA is TGCGCCAGCAGCTTGGTAGAGTCTTACACCGGGGAGCTGTTTTTT. Residues: CASSLVESYTGELFF.

V gene TRBV11-2 combines with J gene TRBJ2-5; D is perhaps TRBD1 (6 bases). Trimming removed 1 base from V and 4 bases from J, with 7 bases in between. The CDR3 is made up of 13 amino acids. Germline V gene data show CDR1 as SGHAT and CDR2 as FQNNGV. CDR3 in DNA: TGTGCCAGCAGCTTAGTAGGGGGAGAGACCCAGTACTTC. It is translated as CASSLVGGETQYF. The full variable domain, completed using reference TRBV11-2 and TRBJ2-5, is EAGVAQSPRYKIIEKRQSVAFWCNPISGHATLYWYQQILGQGPKLLIQFQNNGVVDDSQLPKDRFSAERLKGVDSTLKIQPAKLEDSAVYLCASSLVGGETQYFGPGTRLLVL.

In this sample, this clone turned up a few times. The genes are TRBV19 and TRBJ1-2; TRBD1 matches 10 bases. The CDR3 length is 12 residues. Germline CDR1 is LNHDA and CDR2 is SQIVND (reference sequence). Trimming at V came to 9 bases and at J to 8 bases, leaving 6 bases not matched to a gene. The CDR3 nucleotides read TGTGCCAGAGAGACAGGGGGCTCGGGCTACACCTTC. Amino acid sequence: CARETGGSGYTF.

The J gene is TRBJ1-2, the V gene TRBV19, with a weak D call TRBD1 (6 bases). The length of the CDR3 is 14 residues. Germline loops: CDR1 LNHDA, CDR2 SQIVND (reference sequence). V lost 5 bases and J lost 5, with 15 bases in between. The CDR3 nucleotides read TGTGCCAGTAGTGGCCTGGACAGCATATATGGCTACACCTTC. Amino acid sequence: CASSGLDSIYGYTF.

The chain recombines TRBV27 with TRBJ2-5; TRBD1 is a possible D gene (6 bases). V was trimmed by 5 bases and J by 3 bases, leaving 16 bases between them. The CDR3 contains 15 residues. Germline-derived CDR1 and CDR2 are MNHEY and SMNVEV (reference sequence). This CDR3 is CASSPIPQGKETQYF. The CDR3 DNA sequence: TGTGCCAGCAGTCCCATTCCACAGGGTAAAGAGACCCAGTACTTC.

This clone was found once. The J gene is TRBJ2-2, the V gene TRBV19; a possible D gene is TRBD1 (8 bases). V was clipped by 5 bases and J by 4 bases, with 17 bases between them. Per germline, CDR1 LNHDA and CDR2 SQIVND (reference sequence). This CDR3 contains 16 residues. CDR3 sequence: CASSPQGGSGTGELFF. The CDR3 bases are TGTGCCAGTAGTCCACAGGGGGGGAGTGGCACCGGGGAGCTGTTTTTT.

The rearrangement joins TRBV5-6 to TRBJ1-3, with D hard to call. CDR1 is SGHDT, CDR2 YYEEEE, per germline. The CDR3 is 13 residues long. V lost 0 bases to trimming and J lost 3 bases, with 4 bases between them. This chain's CDR3 is CASSLADGNTIYF. The CDR3 DNA reads as TGTGCCAGCAGCTTGGCAGATGGAAACACCATATATTTT.

J is TRBJ2-7 and V is TRBV7-8; TRBD2 matches at 9 bases. Germline-derived CDR1 and CDR2 are SGHVS and FQNEAQ. J gave up 3 bases and V 1 base, and 7 bases lay outside the gene matches. This CDR3 spans 16 amino acids. CDR3 sequence: CASSLVRAGGNYEQYF. The CDR3 nucleotides read TGTGCCAGCAGCTTAGTAAGGGCGGGGGGGAACTACGAGCAGTACTTC.

The chain links TRBV9 to TRBJ2-3; 7 bases align to TRBD2. Germline-derived CDR1 and CDR2 are SGDLS and YYNGEE. This CDR3 contains 15 residues. V was clipped by 3 bases and J by 2 bases; unmatched bases: 6. The CDR3 bases are TGTGCCAGCAGCGCTAGCGGCCCCAACACAGATACGCAGTATTTT. It specifies CASSASGPNTDTQYF. The full variable domain, rest sourced from reference TRBV9 and TRBJ2-3, is DSGVTQTPKHLITATGQRVTLRCSPRSGDLSVYWYQQSLDQGLQFLIQYYNGEERAKGNILERFSAQQFPDLHSELNLSSLELGDSALYFCASSASGPNTDTQYFGPGTRLTVL.

This clone was seen only a few times. V is TRBV19 and J is TRBJ2-7; 8 bases map to TRBD2. The CDR3 sequence is 18 residues long. J lost 6 bases, V lost 5 bases, and 21 bases had no gene match. Germline lookup yields CDR1 LNHDA and CDR2 SQIVND (reference sequence). CDR3 protein: CASSAYSGNNAGGGEQYF. CDR3 DNA sequence: TGTGCCAGTAGTGCCTATAGCGGGAATAACGCCGGGGGGGGCGAGCAGTACTTC.

The chain recombines TRBV5-6 with TRBJ2-1; possible D gene TRBD1, 5 bases. Trimming removed 1 base from V and 4 bases from J, with 6 bases in between. This CDR3 is built from 13 residues. Germline values: CDR1 SGHDT, CDR2 YYEEEE. The CDR3 spells CASSLRGYNEQFF. In nucleotides, the CDR3 is TGTGCCAGCAGCTTGAGGGGATACAATGAGCAGTTCTTC.

The V call is TRBV19, the J call TRBJ2-7; 7 bases are shared with TRBD2. The CDR3 runs to 13 residues. The V and J ends lost 1 base and 6 bases, in that order; junction bases with no gene match: 3. Germline loops: CDR1 LNHDA, CDR2 SQIVND (reference sequence). The DNA for the CDR3 is TGTGCCAGTAGTATAGTTAGCGGGCGCGAGCAGTACTTC. Translating it yields CASSIVSGREQYF.

The genes are TRBV25-1 and TRBJ2-2; a possible D gene is TRBD1 (6 bases). The CDR3 runs 16 residues. The V gene lost 4 bases and the J gene lost 1 base, with 13 bases spanning the gap. From germline, CDR1 is MGHDK and CDR2 SYGVNS. The CDR3 bases are TGTGCCAGCAGTGGGACACTAGGGGGGAACACCGGGGAGCTGTTTTTT. Its translation is CASSGTLGGNTGELFF.

The chain employs TRBV5-4 and TRBJ1-6; 11 bases map to TRBD1. The CDR3 totals 20 residues. V shed 2 bases and J 0 bases; nucleotides not matched to a gene: 10. Germline V gene data show CDR1 as SGHNT and CDR2 as YYREEE (reference sequence). The DNA for the CDR3 is TGTGCCAGCAGCTTTGGACAGGGGGCGCGAAAGAGCTCCTATAATTCACCCCTCCACTTT. Protein product: CASSFGQGARKSSYNSPLHF.

With regard to this clone: Other nucleotide sequences in the sample specify the same CDR3. The V call is TRBV19, the J call TRBJ1-1; TRBD1 matches 11 bases. CDR3 length: 14 amino acids. Looked up from germline, CDR1 is LNHDA and CDR2 is SQIVND (reference sequence). After removal of 7 bases from V and 5 bases from J, the junction contained 6 bases not matched to a gene. As DNA, the CDR3 is TGTGCCAGTACCGGGACAGGGGGTCGGACTGAAGCTTTCTTT. Protein: CASTGTGGRTEAFF.

The V and J genes are TRBV6-5 and TRBJ2-3; 10 bases match TRBD1. CDR1 is MNHEY and CDR2 is SVGAGI in the germline V gene. This CDR3 contains 15 residues. The ends lost 4 bases at V and 7 bases at J; junction bases unmatched: 8. CDR3: CASSSAGTGEHTQYF. Here the CDR3 DNA reads TGTGCCAGCAGTTCGGCCGGGACAGGGGAACATACGCAGTATTTT.

The rearrangement joins TRBV27 to TRBJ1-6; D might be TRBD1 (6 bases). The CDR3 has 14 amino acids. The germline V gene has CDR1 MNHEY and CDR2 SMNVEV (reference sequence). The V gene lost 8 bases and the J gene lost 5 bases, with 13 bases spanning the gap. CDR3 region: CASRYGGHNSPLHF. The CDR3 region has the DNA TGTGCCAGCCGTTACGGGGGGCATAATTCACCCCTCCACTTT.

The chain has TRBV28 and TRBJ2-5, with D perhaps matching TRBD1 (6 bases). With the DNA end fitting TRBJ2-7 better, the J assignment may be wrong. Germline V gene sequence: CDR1 MDHEN, CDR2 SYDVKM. The CDR3 has 12 amino acids. The CDR3 DNA follows: TGTGCCAGCAGTTCCAGGGGCTACGAGCAGTACTTC. This codes for CASSSRGYEQYF.

The rearrangement joins TRBV9 to TRBJ1-1; D not certain. The length of the CDR3 is 13 residues. Looked up from germline, CDR1 is SGDLS and CDR2 is YYNGEE. With 2 bases removed from V and 2 bases from J, the gap between germline ends came to 7 bases. Here the CDR3 reads CASSVNLNTEAFF. The CDR3 DNA sequence: TGTGCCAGCAGCGTCAACCTAAACACTGAAGCTTTCTTT. The full variable domain, rest sourced from reference TRBV9 and TRBJ1-1, is DSGVTQTPKHLITATGQRVTLRCSPRSGDLSVYWYQQSLDQGLQFLIQYYNGEERAKGNILERFSAQQFPDLHSELNLSSLELGDSALYFCASSVNLNTEAFFGQGTRLTVV.

The gene calls are TRBV5-8 and TRBJ2-1; TRBD2 aligns across 13 bases. V lost 0 bases and J lost 9; bases outside the gene matches: 3. Germline V gives CDR1 SGHTS, CDR2 YDEGEE. The CDR3 extends over 15 amino acids. For the CDR3, the DNA is TGTGCCAGCAGCTTGGGGACTAGCGGGAGAGGTGAGCAGTTCTTC. Its protein is CASSLGTSGRGEQFF.

The rearrangement uses TRBV9 and TRBJ2-5; TRBD2 matches 15 bases. The trim removed 3 bases at V and 5 bases at J, leaving 11 bases unmatched. Looked up from germline, CDR1 is SGDLS and CDR2 is YYNGEE. CDR3 length equals 18 residues. The CDR3 here is CASSATGTSGGRGETQYF. CDR3 in DNA: TGTGCCAGCAGCGCGACCGGGACTAGCGGGGGGCGGGGGGAGACCCAGTACTTC.